This TCR beta chain was documented in a study of identifying expanded T cells in peripheral blood. Trimming shortened V by 3 bases and J by 5 bases, and 11 bases separated the two germline ends. The germline V gene encodes CDR1 KGHSH and CDR2 LQKENI. The CDR3 is 13 amino acids. Turning to this clone: The target antigen is unknown.

Some clones are missing from TCRdb's copy, which holds only in-frame ones; the method was immunoSEQ multiplex PCR. The data hold over 85,000 clones, with around 84% observed a single time. Notes on the study in general: Over two and four weeks, about 17 and 20 clones changed, versus approximately 1.2 between replicates. Across healthy donors, higher total template counts meant significantly greater approximately two-week count variance.

No infections or other immune events were documented during collection. Sequencing was done on a sample of blood. The chain employs TRBV18 and TRBJ2-7; no definite D call. The sequence came from a person aged 18-70 years in good health. The CDR3 nucleotides are TGTGCCAGCTCACCGGACGGAATGGACGAGCAGTACTTC. Amino acids: CASSPDGMDEQYF.